The source of this TCR beta chain is a study of OX40 agonist ivuxolimab in advanced cancers. Study-level background: Ivuxolimab, which is an agonistic anti-OX40 (CD134) antibody, was administered to the patients. Hepatocellular carcinoma, melanoma, renal cell or head and neck cancer was diagnosed in the dose-escalation patients. Study conclusions and caveats: The study observed clonal expansion of CD4+ and CD8+ blood T cells by week 6 at 0.1 to 3.0 mg/kg. The study found among the lowest clonal expansion in partial responders at 0.1-3.0 mg/kg.

Turning to this clone: What it recognizes is unknown.

Repertoires were generated with immunoSEQ multiplex PCR, while TCRdb's copy carries only in-frame clones and drops some. The sample yields approximately 54,000 clones, less than 95% seen once. Germline assignment: CDR1 GTSNPN and CDR2 SVGIG (reference sequence). V was cut by 3 bases and J by 5 bases, with 22 bases left in between. The CDR3 contains 16 residues. Specimen: CD4+ or CD8+ T cells sorted from blood, collected in a trial of the OX40 agonist ivuxolimab. The J gene is TRBJ2-5, the V gene TRBV30; no reliable D call. This sequence was found in an adult with an advanced solid tumor such as melanoma, head and neck, liver or kidney cancer. The CDR3 sequence is CAWSGFGKGPMETQYF. The CDR3 DNA reads TGTGCCTGGAGCGGGTTTGGAAAGGGTCCCATGGAGACCCAGTACTTC.